The following is a T cell receptor beta chain sequence with its context. Its antigen target is currently unknown. Base qualities are not at hand, and no much larger clone is one base apart. The data belong to a study of radiotherapy plus CTLA-4 blockade in lung cancer (dated by TCRdb to the late 2010s). Looking at the study overall: Objective responses occurred in roughly a sixth of enrolled patients, and around 29% achieved disease control.

Beyond this particular receptor, the publication reports: The strongest predictors of response were reported to be early dynamic shifts in blood T cell clones along with a rise in serum interferon-beta following radiation. TCR clones derived from tumors expanded in peripheral blood after treatment with radiotherapy and ipilimumab.

The library was generated by the immunoSEQ multiplex PCR assay. Here the immuneACCESS table is served through TCRdb, limited to in-frame sequences with V and J called. Missing clones are a known gap in these copies; in checked studies unresolved V genes cover under half, and the rest lacks a known reason. This sample holds some 64,000 clones; around 76% were observed only once. Roughly 15% of the sample is taken by the ten largest. CDR1 and CDR2 were assigned from the germline V gene as SGDLS and YYNGEE. The CDR3 has 16 amino acids, counting the end cysteine and phenylalanine. The entry retains the CDR3 DNA only, 48 bases that are in frame from base 1. After removal of 3 bases from V and 2 bases from J, the junction retains 5 bases not matched to a gene. In this study, focal radiation therapy paired with CTLA-4 blockade (ipilimumab) was tested in patients who had chemo-refractory metastatic non-small-cell lung cancer.

This chain joins TRBV9 to TRBJ1-1; TRBD1 agrees with 12 junctional bases. The origin of this receptor is a human donor with non-small cell lung cancer whose response to radiotherapy plus ipilimumab could not be evaluated. Some clones in this sample may be carry-over from other donors' samples. The sequences come from peripheral blood, collected from a patient treated with radiotherapy plus ipilimumab. The DNA sequence reads TGTGCCAGCAGCGCCCGGGACAGGGGGCCTAACACTGAAGCTTTCTTT. Translated, it reads CASSARDRGPNTEAFF.